A selection of T cell receptor beta chains follows, all from one sample in a study of cytomegalovirus exposure and HLA in healthy donors. Repertoires were generated with immunoSEQ multiplex PCR, while TCRdb's copy carries only in-frame clones and drops some. The table has approximately 190,000 clones, about four fifths seen once. Sequencing was performed on PBMCs. The source is a man aged 35 to 55 in good health and CMV-seropositive. The CDR3 runs from the conserved cysteine through the conserved F or W. A D gene is named only where the DNA matches it firmly. Only some rows state a clone size, as once, few, many or a class for expanded clones.

j_call	d_call	clone_size	v_call	cdr3_aa	cdr3_nt
TRBJ1-4	.	few	TRBV5-1	CASSFGQGREKLFF	TGCGCCAGCAGCTTCGGTCAGGGTAGGGAAAAACTGTTTTTT
TRBJ2-1	TRBD2	once	TRBV5-1	CASSLAGEGYNEQFF	TGCGCCAGCAGCCTAGCGGGAGAGGGATACAATGAGCAGTTCTTC
TRBJ2-7	TRBD1	once	TRBV6-5	CASSFRQGSYEQYF	TGTGCCAGCAGTTTCCGACAGGGCTCCTACGAGCAGTACTTC
TRBJ1-6	.	.	TRBV29-1	CSPLEAENSPLHF	TGCAGCCCACTCGAGGCGGAGAATTCACCCCTCCACTTT
TRBJ2-5	.	few	TRBV6-5	CASRRAQETQYF	TGTGCCAGCAGGCGAGCACAAGAGACCCAGTACTTC
TRBJ1-2	.	.	TRBV5-1	CASSAQGAVYTF	TGCGCCAGCAGCGCCCAGGGCGCTGTCTACACCTTC
TRBJ1-5	TRBD1	.	TRBV6-5	CASSYGPGGYQPQHF	TGTGCCAGCAGTTACGGGCCAGGGGGCTATCAGCCCCAGCATTTT
TRBJ2-3	TRBD2	.	TRBV5-4	CASSHGLAGGSTDTQYF	TGTGCCAGCAGCCACGGACTAGCGGGGGGTTCGACAGATACGCAGTATTTT
TRBJ1-1	.	.	TRBV5-5	CASSLGAGATEAFF	TGTGCCAGCAGCTTGGGGGCAGGGGCAACTGAAGCTTTCTTT
TRBJ2-3	.	.	TRBV27	CASSLLTDTDTQYF	TGTGCCAGCAGTTTGTTAACAGACACAGATACGCAGTATTTT
TRBJ2-2	.	.	TRBV18	CASSPPGRGGELFF	TGTGCCAGCTCACCACCGGGCCGGGGCGGGGAGCTGTTTTTT
TRBJ2-7	TRBD2	.	TRBV7-9	CASGTSGSYEQYF	TGTGCCAGCGGAACTAGCGGGTCCTACGAGCAGTACTTC
TRBJ1-2	TRBD1	.	TRBV4-1	CASSQELEGRGRYGYTF	TGCGCCAGCAGCCAAGAATTGGAAGGCAGGGGGCGTTATGGCTACACCTTC
TRBJ2-7	TRBD2	.	TRBV5-6	CASSASGALSYEQYF	TGTGCCAGCAGCGCTAGCGGAGCACTCTCCTACGAGCAGTACTTC
TRBJ1-4	TRBD1	.	TRBV5-3	CARSLEVRWPGGKVDEKLFF	TGTGCCAGAAGCTTGGAGGTGAGGTGGCCAGGGGGCAAAGTAGATGAAAAACTGTTTTTT
TRBJ2-6	.	.	TRBV10-3	CAISERPTGSGANVLTF	TGTGCCATCAGTGAGAGGCCTACAGGGTCTGGGGCCAACGTCCTGACTTTC
TRBJ1-6	TRBD1	.	TRBV5-1	CASSATGVGNSPLHF	TGCGCCAGTTCAGCTACAGGGGTCGGTAATTCACCCCTCCACTTT
TRBJ2-7	TRBD1	.	TRBV19	CASSGTGGFTEQYF	TGTGCCAGTAGTGGGACAGGGGGGTTCACCGAGCAGTACTTC
TRBJ2-5	TRBD1	.	TRBV9	CASSPDRGQETQYF	TGTGCCAGCAGCCCGGACAGGGGGCAAGAGACCCAGTACTTC
TRBJ2-5	TRBD2	.	TRBV5-1	CASSLLSLAGGPWETQYF	TGCGCCAGCAGCTTGCTAAGCCTAGCGGGAGGGCCATGGGAGACCCAGTACTTC
TRBJ2-1	TRBD1	.	TRBV5-4	CASSYDPGTGNNEQFF	TGTGCCAGCAGCTACGACCCCGGGACAGGTAACAATGAGCAGTTCTTC
TRBJ2-1	.	.	TRBV10-3	CAITGTSTYNEQFF	TGTGCCATCACCGGGACATCGACCTACAATGAGCAGTTCTTC
TRBJ1-1	TRBD1	.	TRBV9	CASSPRQGRTNTEAFF	TGTGCCAGCAGCCCAAGACAGGGGAGGACGAACACTGAAGCTTTCTTT
TRBJ1-6	.	.	TRBV14	CASSPSGSPLHF	TGTGCCAGCAGCCCTTCGGGTTCACCCCTCCACTTT
TRBJ1-4	.	.	TRBV27	CASSPGGLALGNRIWELFF	TGTGCCAGCAGTCCGGGGGGGCTTGCACTGGGTAACCGAATTTGGGAACTGTTTTTT
TRBJ2-7	TRBD1	.	TRBV27	CASRPDRAEYEQYF	TGTGCCAGCAGGCCAGACAGGGCCGAGTACGAGCAGTACTTC
TRBJ1-5	TRBD1	.	TRBV18	CASSATGEQPQHF	TGTGCCAGCTCAGCGACAGGGGAACAGCCCCAGCATTTT
TRBJ1-2	TRBD1	.	TRBV5-1	CASSWGGTGSSYGYTF	TGCGCCAGCAGCTGGGGCGGGACAGGGTCTTCCTATGGCTACACCTTC
TRBJ1-5	TRBD1	.	TRBV6-6	CASRPGQGANQPQHF	TGTGCCAGCAGACCGGGACAGGGTGCCAATCAGCCCCAGCATTTT
TRBJ2-3	TRBD2	.	TRBV6-6	CASSRSGGAGTDTQYF	TGTGCCAGCAGTCGTAGCGGGGGGGCAGGCACAGATACGCAGTATTTT
TRBJ2-3	TRBD2	few	TRBV6-1	CASSGRLAGGLDTQYF	TGTGCCAGCAGTGGAAGACTAGCGGGGGGGCTGGATACGCAGTATTTT
TRBJ2-2	.	.	TRBV14	CASSQRGWNTGELFF	TGTGCCAGCAGCCAAAGGGGGTGGAACACCGGGGAGCTGTTTTTT
TRBJ2-7	.	.	TRBV30	CAWKPGGYEQYF	TGTGCCTGGAAACCCGGAGGGTACGAGCAGTACTTC
TRBJ1-5	TRBD1	.	TRBV28	CASRPGQGINHQPQHF	TGTGCCAGCAGACCGGGACAGGGGATCAACCATCAGCCCCAGCATTTT
TRBJ2-1	TRBD2	.	TRBV7-9	CASSPRGRTYNEQFF	TGTGCCAGCAGCCCGCGGGGGAGGACGTACAATGAGCAGTTCTTC
TRBJ2-5	.	.	TRBV21-1	CASRWTGGFETQYF	TGTGCCAGCAGGTGGACAGGGGGCTTCGAGACCCAGTACTTC
TRBJ2-1	.	.	TRBV7-3	CASSLDSNNEQFF	TGTGCCAGCAGCTTGGACTCCAACAATGAGCAGTTCTTC
TRBJ2-7	TRBD2	.	TRBV5-8	CASSSGGTSGSIDEQYF	TGTGCCAGCAGCTCCGGAGGGACTAGCGGGAGTATCGACGAGCAGTACTTC
TRBJ1-1	TRBD1	.	TRBV19	CASKTGATEAFF	TGTGCCAGTAAGACAGGGGCCACTGAAGCTTTCTTT
TRBJ2-7	.	.	TRBV27	CASSLFPAYEQYF	TGTGCCAGCAGTTTATTCCCGGCCTACGAGCAGTACTTC
TRBJ2-3	TRBD2	.	TRBV7-3	CASSSRVAGGADTQYF	TGTGCCAGCAGCTCCCGGGTAGCGGGGGGGGCAGATACGCAGTATTTT
TRBJ2-2	.	.	TRBV7-2	CASSLAPGTTNTGELFF	TGTGCCAGCAGCTTAGCCCCCGGGACAACGAACACCGGGGAGCTGTTTTTT
TRBJ1-2	TRBD1	.	TRBV5-4	CASRLDRAGYTF	TGTGCCAGCAGACTTGACAGGGCTGGCTACACCTTC
TRBJ2-5	.	.	TRBV6-1	CAISREEETQYF	TGTGCCATCAGTAGGGAGGAAGAGACCCAGTACTTC
TRBJ2-7	.	.	TRBV28	CASSPRTPPEQYF	TGTGCCAGCAGTCCCCGGACACCCCCCGAGCAGTACTTC
TRBJ2-1	TRBD1	.	TRBV9	CASSAEPGGTEQFF	TGTGCCAGCAGCGCCGAGCCAGGGGGCACTGAGCAGTTCTTC
TRBJ2-7	TRBD1	.	TRBV6-6	CASSTTRDRVYEQYF	TGTGCCAGCAGTACCACCCGGGACAGGGTATACGAGCAGTACTTC
TRBJ2-2	.	.	TRBV28	CASSAAGLLSGELFF	TGTGCCAGCAGCGCTGCGGGGCTCTTAAGCGGGGAGCTGTTTTTT
TRBJ1-4	.	.	TRBV4-2	CASSQPGRGGETNEKLFF	TGTGCCAGCAGCCAGCCGGGGAGGGGGGGAGAAACTAATGAAAAACTGTTTTTT
TRBJ2-7	TRBD2	once	TRBV7-8	CASSDPTSNEQYF	TGTGCCAGCAGCGACCCGACTAGCAACGAGCAGTACTTC
TRBJ2-1	.	.	TRBV7-2	CASSFSQGSYNEQFF	TGTGCCAGCAGCTTTTCTCAGGGCTCCTACAATGAGCAGTTCTTC
TRBJ1-2	TRBD1	.	TRBV5-4	CASTRTGGPNYGYTF	TGTGCCAGCACCCGAACAGGGGGCCCTAACTATGGCTACACCTTC